The clone carrying this T cell receptor (beta chain) was found a few times. The data were taken from a study of patients and donors after allogeneic stem cell transplantation. TCRdb re-derived calls from the RT-PCR reads in MiXCR, one entry per CDR3 protein. The table shows about 23,000 distinct CDR3 sequences, with 25% to 30% occurring only once. The CDR3 spans 13 residues. Trimming removed 3 bases from V and 8 bases from J; junction bases left unmatched: 4. The sequence derives from a human donor who was either an allogeneic HSCT recipient or a stem cell or donor lymphocyte infusion donor (not recorded which). It is not recorded whose cells these are; they may come from a transplant donor. Sequenced sample: blood, either unsorted or a sorted T cell fraction (not recorded which). This sequence joins TRBV12-3 or TRBV12-4 and TRBJ1-5; 7 positions agree with TRBD1. The CDR3: CASSLLQGKPQHF. The CDR3 DNA reads TGTGCCAGCAGTTTGTTACAGGGGAAGCCCCAGCATTTT.